The 25 T cell receptor beta chains in this list originate from one sample, sequenced in a study of cytomegalovirus exposure and HLA in healthy donors. The study ran its PCR with 60 Vbeta and 13 Jbeta primers. Profiling relied on immunoSEQ multiplex PCR, and the TCRdb table lists in-frame clones only, not all of them. The table records about 200,000 clones, 79% of them present only once. Sequenced sample: PBMCs. The receptors come from a girl under 18 in good health and CMV-seropositive.

The J gene is TRBJ2-1, the V gene TRBV4-1; no definite D call. Germline assignment: CDR1 MGHRA and CDR2 YSYEKL. CDR3 length: 13 amino acids. V was shortened by 7 bases and J by 6 bases, with 13 bases between the two germline ends. The CDR3 loop is CASTRVLGNEQFF. The CDR3 DNA follows: TGCGCCAGCACCCGGGTCCTGGGCAATGAGCAGTTCTTC.

The V gene is TRBV11-2, the J gene TRBJ2-5; 13 nucleotides match TRBD2. Germline V gene data show CDR1 as SGHAT and CDR2 as FQNNGV. Germline trimming cut 0 bases from V and 4 bases from J; bases unmatched to any gene: 5. There are 17 residues in the CDR3. CDR3 nucleotides: TGTGCCAGCAGCTTAGACCCGACTAGCGGGGGGCCAGAGACCCAGTACTTC. Its translation is CASSLDPTSGGPETQYF. Variable domain in full (rest from reference TRBV11-2 and TRBJ2-5): EAGVAQSPRYKIIEKRQSVAFWCNPISGHATLYWYQQILGQGPKLLIQFQNNGVVDDSQLPKDRFSAERLKGVDSTLKIQPAKLEDSAVYLCASSLDPTSGGPETQYFGPGTRLLVL.

CDR3 amino acids: CASGHPNQETQYF. The CDR3 region has the DNA TGTGCCAGCGGGCACCCGAATCAAGAGACCCAGTACTTC. The J gene is TRBJ2-5, the V gene TRBV11-2; D unclear. The CDR3 is 13 amino acids. Trimming took off 8 bases at V and 2 bases at J, with 12 bases between the two ends. CDR1 is SGHAT, CDR2 FQNNGV, per germline.

This clone has only a few counts. The chain links TRBV5-1 to TRBJ2-7; D not resolved. Germline V gene data show CDR1 as SGHRS and CDR2 as YFSETQ. Trimming removed 3 bases from V and 6 bases from J, with 10 bases in between. The CDR3 extends over 12 amino acids. CDR3 DNA: TGCGCCAGCAGCTCCGGGTTTCGCGAGCAGTACTTC. Amino acid sequence: CASSSGFREQYF.

This chain joins TRBV7-6 and TRBJ1-6, with 8 nucleotides matching TRBD1. Per germline, CDR1 SGHVS and CDR2 FNYEAQ. Trimming cost V 4 bases and J 7 bases; bases outside gene matches: 6. This CDR3 has 15 residues. The CDR3 DNA follows: TGTGCCAGCAGCTCGGACAGGGACGGGAATTCACCCCTCCACTTT. This gives the protein CASSSDRDGNSPLHF.

The rearrangement joins TRBV4-2 to TRBJ2-3; TRBD2 matches at 11 bases. CDR1 LGHNA and CDR2 YNFKEQ come from the germline V gene. The CDR3 consists of 16 residues. The ends lost 2 bases at V and 3 bases at J; junction bases unmatched: 4. The CDR3: CASSQLSGGATDTQYF. DNA for the CDR3: TGTGCCAGCAGCCAACTTAGCGGGGGGGCGACAGATACGCAGTATTTT.

The rearrangement links TRBV4-1 to TRBJ1-1, with 10 bases fitting TRBD1. The CDR3 contains 17 residues. Germline values: CDR1 MGHRA, CDR2 YSYEKL. V lost 2 bases to trimming and J lost 0 bases; unmatched junction nucleotides: 6. CDR3 DNA sequence: TGCGCCAGCAGCCAACGACAGGGGGCTAGGTTGAACACTGAAGCTTTCTTT. Encoded protein: CASSQRQGARLNTEAFF.

The chain joins TRBV2 to TRBJ2-7; the D gene is possibly TRBD2 (5 bases). This CDR3 is built from 14 residues. V was pared by 3 bases and J by 0 bases, with 9 bases between. The germline gives CDR1 SNHLY, CDR2 FYNNEI. The CDR3 loop reads CASSEGEGSYEQYF. DNA of the CDR3: TGTGCCAGCAGTGAGGGAGAGGGCTCCTACGAGCAGTACTTC.

The chain carries TRBV5-4 and TRBJ2-1; 12 bases agree with TRBD2. The CDR3 has 15 amino acids. Germline CDR1 is SGHNT and CDR2 is YYREEE (reference sequence). The V and J ends lost 6 bases and 12 bases, in that order; junction bases with no gene match: 13. The CDR3 loop reads CASTTLAGGPGGQFF. In DNA, the CDR3 is TGTGCCAGCACGACTCTAGCGGGGGGGCCGGGGGGGCAGTTCTTC.

The chain links TRBV5-1 to TRBJ1-2, with 10 bases that match TRBD1. This CDR3 has 17 amino acids. Germline trimming cut 3 bases from V and 6 bases from J; bases unmatched to any gene: 14. Germline V gives CDR1 SGHRS, CDR2 YFSETQ. CDR3 loop: CASSWGRQGASGDGYTF. CDR3 nucleotides: TGCGCCAGCAGCTGGGGCCGACAGGGGGCGAGTGGAGATGGCTACACCTTC.

The V and J genes are TRBV2 and TRBJ1-6; D uncertain. The length of the CDR3 is 11 residues. The V gene lost 6 bases and the J gene lost 8 bases, with 5 bases spanning the gap. Germline V gene lookup returns CDR1 SNHLY and CDR2 FYNNEI. As DNA, the CDR3 is TGTGCCAGCAGAGCATATTCACCCCTCCACTTT. This translates into CASRAYSPLHF.

The chain joins TRBV2 to TRBJ2-1; 14 bases are shared with TRBD2. The germline V gene has CDR1 SNHLY and CDR2 FYNNEI. This CDR3 comprises 17 residues. The V segment lost 7 bases and the J segment 4 bases; nucleotides outside the gene matches: 9. The DNA of the CDR3 is TGTGCCAGCACGCGGACTAGCGGGGGGCCCGTATACAATGAGCAGTTCTTC. This gives the protein CASTRTSGGPVYNEQFF.

This clone was detected only a few times. The chain uses TRBV9 and TRBJ2-5; 7 bases align to TRBD2. The V gene end was trimmed by 2 bases and the J gene end by 1 base; junction bases not matched to a gene: 5. Germline lookup yields CDR1 SGDLS and CDR2 YYNGEE. The CDR3 sequence is 15 residues long. The CDR3 spells CASSVTPSGQETQYF. CDR3 nucleotide sequence: TGTGCCAGCAGCGTCACTCCTAGCGGCCAAGAGACCCAGTACTTC.

The sample holds a few counts of this clone. The chain couples TRBV7-2 to TRBJ2-5; tentative D call: TRBD1 (5 bases). The CDR3 is 14 amino acids. Trimming removed 3 bases at V and 2 bases at J, with 10 bases between. Germline V gene data show CDR1 as SGHTA and CDR2 as FQGNSA. The CDR3 here is CASSLSQGQETQYF. DNA of the CDR3: TGTGCCAGCAGCTTGTCCCAGGGACAAGAGACCCAGTACTTC.

This chain joins TRBV2 and TRBJ1-4, with TRBD1 matching over 11 bases. With 6 bases clipped from V and 6 bases from J, the junction kept 6 bases outside the gene matches. Germline values: CDR1 SNHLY, CDR2 FYNNEI. The CDR3 runs 15 residues. The CDR3 sequence is CASRIRDRGDEKLFF. The CDR3 nucleotides read TGTGCCAGCAGAATCCGGGACAGGGGGGATGAAAAACTGTTTTTT. The variable domain in full, with the rest retrieved from reference TRBV2 and TRBJ1-4, is EPEVTQTPSHQVTQMGQEVILRCVPISNHLYFYWYRQILGQKVEFLVSFYNNEISEKSEIFDDQFSVERPDGSNFTLKIRSTKLEDSAMYFCASRIRDRGDEKLFFGSGTQLSVL.

The chain combines TRBV5-4 with TRBJ1-2; TRBD1 agrees at 9 bases. V shed 3 bases, J shed 4 bases, and the junction held 4 bases outside the gene matches. Germline V CDR1 and CDR2: SGHNT, YYREEE (reference sequence). The CDR3 length is 14 residues. CDR3 sequence (DNA): TGTGCCAGCAGCTCGGGACAGGGTGCCTATGGCTACACCTTC. Encoded protein: CASSSGQGAYGYTF.

V is TRBV18 and J is TRBJ2-3, with D perhaps matching TRBD2 (6 bases). Germline CDR1 and CDR2: KGHSH and LQKENI. The V end was cut by 6 bases, the J end by 0 bases, with 16 bases between. This CDR3 spans 16 amino acids. The CDR3 spells CASSQNSGGSTDTQYF. In nucleotides, the CDR3 is TGTGCCAGCTCTCAAAATTCCGGGGGTAGCACAGATACGCAGTATTTT.

The genes are TRBV19 and TRBJ1-2; 7 nucleotides line up with TRBD1. The CDR3 runs 16 residues. V shed 2 bases, J shed 4 bases, and the junction held 10 bases outside the gene matches. The germline V gene has CDR1 LNHDA and CDR2 SQIVND (reference sequence). The CDR3 bases are TGTGCCAGTAGTATACCCGGGACAGCAGCCTTCTATGGCTACACCTTC. Residues: CASSIPGTAAFYGYTF.

J is TRBJ1-4 and V is TRBV6-6; 8 bases map to TRBD1. The CDR3 is 15 amino acids. After removal of 0 bases from V and 6 bases from J, the junction contained 3 bases not matched to a gene. Germline CDR1 MNHNY, CDR2 SVGAGI (reference sequence). CDR3 nucleotides: TGTGCCAGCAGTTACTCGACAGGGGTAGATGAAAAACTGTTTTTT. Translated, it gives CASSYSTGVDEKLFF.

This chain links TRBV7-6 with TRBJ2-5, with 9 nucleotides matching TRBD1. Germline trimming cut 5 bases from V and 5 bases from J; bases unmatched to any gene: 6. Germline values: CDR1 SGHVS, CDR2 FNYEAQ. This CDR3 is 14 amino acids long. CDR3 sequence (DNA): TGTGCCAGCAGCCAAGGGACAGGGCGGGAGACCCAGTACTTC. It yields the protein CASSQGTGRETQYF.

The V and J genes are TRBV11-3 and TRBJ1-1, with a possible D match to TRBD1 (5 bases). Per germline, CDR1 SGHNT and CDR2 YENEEA. V lost 2 bases, J lost 1 base, and 5 bases lay in between. The CDR3 contains 13 residues. The CDR3 reads CASSLTGNTEAFF. DNA of the CDR3: TGTGCCAGCAGCTTAACAGGGAACACTGAAGCTTTCTTT.

J is TRBJ2-5 and V is TRBV10-2; tentatively, D is TRBD2 (6 bases). V lost 6 bases to trimming and J lost 0 bases, with 8 bases between them. The V gene's germline CDR1 is WSHSY and CDR2 SAAADI. This CDR3 region has 13 residues. This CDR3 is CASRGDYQETQYF. The CDR3 DNA is TGCGCCAGCAGGGGGGACTACCAAGAGACCCAGTACTTC.

The V and J genes are TRBV6-6 and TRBJ1-5, with no clear D. The germline V gene has CDR1 MNHNY and CDR2 SVGAGI (reference sequence). This CDR3 spans 14 amino acids. Trimming removed 8 bases from V and 0 bases from J, with 11 bases in between. CDR3 amino acids: CASASGFSNQPQHF. The DNA for the CDR3 is TGTGCCAGCGCGTCGGGGTTTAGCAATCAGCCCCAGCATTTT.

This chain connects TRBV5-6 to TRBJ1-1; D remains ambiguous. V was trimmed by 2 bases and J by 4 bases, leaving 12 bases between them. Germline values: CDR1 SGHDT, CDR2 YYEEEE. The CDR3 runs 14 residues. CDR3 in amino acids: CASSFRGLVTEAFF. In nucleotides, the CDR3 is TGTGCCAGCAGCTTCCGAGGGTTGGTCACTGAAGCTTTCTTT. Based on the CDR3 plus reference TRBV5-6 and TRBJ1-1, the full variable domain is DAGVTQSPTHLIKTRGQQVTLRCSPKSGHDTVSWYQQALGQGPQFIFQYYEEEERQRGNFPDRFSGHQFPNYSSELNVNALLLGDSALYLCASSFRGLVTEAFFGQGTRLTVV.

This clone has a handful of counts. The chain joins TRBV2 to TRBJ1-1; D is possibly TRBD1 (5 bases). The CDR3 extends over 14 amino acids. Germline CDR1 is SNHLY and CDR2 is FYNNEI. Trimming pared 6 bases from V and 0 bases from J, leaving 11 bases between. CDR3 coding DNA: TGTGCCAGCAGCTACGGACAAATGAACACTGAAGCTTTCTTT. Amino acid sequence: CASSYGQMNTEAFF.